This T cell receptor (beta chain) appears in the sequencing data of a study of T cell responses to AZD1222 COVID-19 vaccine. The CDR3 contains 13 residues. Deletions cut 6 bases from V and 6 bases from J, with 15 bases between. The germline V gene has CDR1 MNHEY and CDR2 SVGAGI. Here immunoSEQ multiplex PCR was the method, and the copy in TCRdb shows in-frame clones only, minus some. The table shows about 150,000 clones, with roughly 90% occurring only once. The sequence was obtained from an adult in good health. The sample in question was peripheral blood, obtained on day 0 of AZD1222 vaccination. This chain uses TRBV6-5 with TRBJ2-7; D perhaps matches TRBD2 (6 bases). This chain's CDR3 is CASSRGQGGEQYF. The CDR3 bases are TGTGCCAGCAGCAGAGGGCAGGGAGGCGAGCAGTACTTC.